These T cell receptor beta chains were read from a single sample in a study of monozygotic twins with inflammatory bowel disease. TCRdb reworked the 5' RACE reads into one entry per CDR3 protein, no DNA. This table holds a few hundred thousand distinct CDR3 sequences. The sequencing input was blood. All receptors derive from a human donor with ulcerative colitis or Crohn's disease, or a healthy co-twin of an affected twin (not recorded which). CDR3s include the opening cysteine and the closing phenylalanine or tryptophan.

J: TRBJ2-7; length: 14; V: TRBV5-1; CDR3: CASSLVPGDYEQYF
J: TRBJ2-7; length: 13; V: TRBV3-1; CDR3: CASSRDLNYEQYF
J: TRBJ2-7; length: 16; V: TRBV6-5; CDR3: CASSYPPGDRVREQYF
J: TRBJ1-4; length: 15; V: TRBV20-1; CDR3: CSARPGQVINEKLFF
J: TRBJ2-3; length: 12; V: TRBV5-1; CDR3: CASSSGSDTQYF
J: TRBJ2-3; length: 15; V: TRBV19; CDR3: CASSGGRRVPDTQYF
J: TRBJ1-1; length: 17; V: TRBV4-1; CDR3: CASSQYGVRAGDTEAFF
J: TRBJ2-1; length: 19; V: TRBV15; CDR3: CATSRDRTGRGWSYNEQFF
J: TRBJ2-7; length: 13; V: TRBV24-1; CDR3: CATSAGAAYEQYF
J: TRBJ1-3; length: 15; V: TRBV20-1; CDR3: CSARVLGGDGNTIYF
J: TRBJ1-2; length: 12; V: TRBV15; CDR3: CATNDNNYGYTF
J: TRBJ2-1; length: 14; V: TRBV30; CDR3: CAWKFGTGYNEQFF
J: TRBJ1-4; length: 14; V: TRBV7-2; CDR3: CASSPRPNGEKLFF
J: TRBJ2-7; length: 14; V: TRBV18; CDR3: CASSRTTGEGEQYF
J: TRBJ2-5; length: 16; V: TRBV4-2; CDR3: CASSQGFPGQGETQYF
J: TRBJ1-4; length: 16; V: TRBV7-9; CDR3: CASSFSRGRPNEKLFF
J: TRBJ1-2; length: 15; V: TRBV7-8; CDR3: CASTPSEGNLNGYTF
J: TRBJ2-6; length: 17; V: TRBV28; CDR3: CASSWTSGGAGANVLTF
J: TRBJ2-2; length: 15; V: TRBV29-1; CDR3: CSVEGAGPVGGELFF
J: TRBJ1-2; length: 15; V: TRBV3-1; CDR3: CASSQSYDINSGYTF
J: TRBJ2-1; length: 17; V: TRBV4-2; CDR3: CASSQEASGPFYNEQFF
J: TRBJ1-1; length: 14; V: TRBV7-2; CDR3: CASSLTGWNTEAFF
J: TRBJ2-3; length: 18; V: TRBV11-2; CDR3: CASSLTRTSGGSTDTQYF
J: TRBJ2-7; length: 15; V: TRBV9; CDR3: CASSVETSGGYEQYF
J: TRBJ1-2; length: 16; V: TRBV3-1; CDR3: CASSQYGASRAYGYTF
J: TRBJ2-3; length: 15; V: TRBV14; CDR3: CASSQAAIRTDTQYF
J: TRBJ2-3; length: 14; V: TRBV2; CDR3: CASSPRQVQDTQYF
J: TRBJ2-3; length: 13; V: TRBV5-1; CDR3: CASTLDGTDTQYF
J: TRBJ2-7; length: 15; V: TRBV9; CDR3: CASSVGGGVTYEQYF
J: TRBJ1-4; length: 15; V: TRBV5-1; CDR3: CASSTTGQGSEKLFF
J: TRBJ2-1; length: 17; V: TRBV5-1; CDR3: CASSSLSGADPYNEQFF
J: TRBJ2-1; length: 18; V: TRBV28; CDR3: CASSLIPGLDSSYNEQFF
J: TRBJ1-1; length: 12; V: TRBV5-6; CDR3: CASSLERGRAFF
J: TRBJ2-5; length: 16; V: TRBV5-1; CDR3: CASSSTGTNYQETQYF
J: TRBJ2-3; length: 16; V: TRBV11-3; CDR3: CASSLDFGECTDTQYF
J: TRBJ1-1; length: 14; V: TRBV12-3/TRBV12-4; CDR3: CASSSLLGGVGAFF
J: TRBJ2-3; length: 17; V: TRBV5-1; CDR3: CASSLPGLAGGTDTQYF
J: TRBJ2-2; length: 14; V: TRBV12-3/TRBV12-4; CDR3: CASSFGGDTGELFF
J: TRBJ2-7; length: 14; V: TRBV6-5; CDR3: CASSYSRLAYEQYF
J: TRBJ2-1; length: 17; V: TRBV7-2; CDR3: CASSLGYRGSSYNEQFF
J: TRBJ2-1; length: 15; V: TRBV6-1; CDR3: CASSEISFGSGEQFF
J: TRBJ2-7; length: 14; V: TRBV6-2/TRBV6-3; CDR3: CASSTYQGSYEQYF
J: TRBJ2-5; length: 13; V: TRBV5-1; CDR3: CASIGGRTETQYF